The present T cell receptor (beta chain) was sequenced within a study of T-cell memory formation after mild COVID-19. The CDR3 is made up of 17 amino acids. Deletions cut 3 bases from V and 4 bases from J, with 22 bases between. The germline gives CDR1 SGHDT, CDR2 YYEEEE. Findings of the study overall: Most CD4+ clones that shrank were in CM and EM, while CD8+ ones turned up in EMRA. Cross-reactive memory seemingly joined, as some responding clones were found in pre-infection memory.

This clonotype was counted only a few times. Antigen unknown. TCRdb re-called the 5' RACE reads with MiXCR, one entry per CDR3 protein. The top ten hold approximately 3.5% of the sample, which has under 300,000 distinct CDR3 sequences, about a sixth seen once. What was sequenced was PBMCs or a T cell subset sorted from them (not recorded which). The clonotype comes from a man younger than 35 who had mild COVID-19 (a few samples of this study predate the infection). Cell type and time point are not known. J is TRBJ2-5 and V is TRBV5-6; D call uncertain. In DNA form, the CDR3 reads TGTGCCAGCAGCTCATTAAGACCCTACGGTAAAATAGAGACCCAGTACTTC. Encoded protein: CASSSLRPYGKIETQYF.